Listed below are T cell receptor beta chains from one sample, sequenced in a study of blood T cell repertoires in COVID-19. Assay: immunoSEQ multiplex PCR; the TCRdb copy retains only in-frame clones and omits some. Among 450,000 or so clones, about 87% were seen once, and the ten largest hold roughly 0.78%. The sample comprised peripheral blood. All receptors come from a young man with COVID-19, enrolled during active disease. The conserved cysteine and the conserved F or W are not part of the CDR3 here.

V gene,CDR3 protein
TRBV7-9,ASSLDWVKGSPLH
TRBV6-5,ASKEGYYEQY
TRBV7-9,ASSRGGRETQY
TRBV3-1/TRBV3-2,ASSQSREEQY
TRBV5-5,ASSSGTSGGEQY
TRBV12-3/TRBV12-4,ASSLNGGNIQY
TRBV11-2,ASSLDNNQPQH
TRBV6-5,ASSLNGIQETQY
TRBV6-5,ASSRDRSSEQY
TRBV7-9,ASSLSTSGGWQF
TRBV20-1,SARDRETQY
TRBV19,ASSVDRENEQF
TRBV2,ASSAERDSEQF
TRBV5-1,ASSLGALGASHYEQY
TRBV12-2,ASRPHGDSQETQY
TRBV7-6,ASSLEREVGTDTQY
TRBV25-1,ASSEGHYGYT
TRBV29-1,SVIDSTYCYT
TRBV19,ASSLAGTTGNTIY
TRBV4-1,ASSQAGDRDYGYT
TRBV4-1,ASSLGALNEKLF
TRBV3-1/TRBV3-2,ASRPHGGGETQY
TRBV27,ASSLGTSGFSYEQY
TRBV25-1,ASSDPRAEETQY
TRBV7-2,ASTPWSAGNTGELF
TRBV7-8,ASSLSQGNTQY
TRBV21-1,ASSANRPNTEAF
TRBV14,ASSQWTSYEQY
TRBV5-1,ASSPGHARAKSYEQY
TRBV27,ASSPKLSSTDTQY
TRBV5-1,ASSSYSGTGGNYGYT
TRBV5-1,ASSKETTGRYGYT
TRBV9,ASSVEGIDSNEQF
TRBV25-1,ASSEGAGVDNEQF